Presented here are 31 T cell receptor beta chains from one specimen sequenced in a study of siplizumab effects on memory and regulatory T cells. Clones were sequenced by immunoSEQ multiplex PCR, and TCRdb holds only the in-frame ones, with some missing. The sample lists fewer than 100,000 clones, 85% to 95% occurring once. Sequencing was performed on CD8+ T cells sorted from blood. The source is a human donor in good health.

The rearrangement uses TRBV25-1 and TRBJ2-4; D unclear. V was cut by 2 bases and J by 0 bases, with 11 bases left in between. The CDR3 is 16 amino acids. Germline loops: CDR1 MGHDK, CDR2 SYGVNS. The CDR3 loop reads CASSEEGSLAKNIQYF. In DNA form, the CDR3 reads TGTGCCAGCAGTGAAGAAGGGTCCTTAGCCAAAAACATTCAGTACTTC.

This chain uses TRBV29-1 with TRBJ2-1, with TRBD2 matching 7 bases. The CDR3 has 22 amino acids. From germline, CDR1 is SQVTM and CDR2 ANQGSEA. V was pared by 0 bases and J by 3 bases, with 26 bases of the junction left unmatched. As DNA, the CDR3 is TGCAGCGTTGAAGATTGGGGCCCTGAACCTAGCTCGGGGGAGGGCCACTACAATGAGCAGTTCTTC. Amino acid sequence: CSVEDWGPEPSSGEGHYNEQFF.

The chain joins TRBV5-4 to TRBJ1-1; tentative D call: TRBD1 (6 bases). V was trimmed by 10 bases and J by 0 bases, leaving 22 bases between them. Looked up from germline, CDR1 is SGHNT and CDR2 is YYREEE (reference sequence). The CDR3 extends over 16 amino acids. The CDR3 nucleotides are TGTGCCGGACGAAGGGGGGTGGAAGCCTTGAACACTGAAGCTTTCTTT. Protein sequence: CAGRRGVEALNTEAFF.

The chain joins TRBV7-9 to TRBJ1-3; a possible D gene is TRBD1 (5 bases). From germline, CDR1 is SEHNR and CDR2 FQNEAQ (reference sequence). The V and J ends lost 5 bases and 4 bases respectively, with 12 bases between them. CDR3 length equals 14 residues. The CDR3 sequence is CASSPGMRGNTIYF. Written as DNA, the CDR3 is TGTGCCAGCAGCCCAGGGATGAGAGGAAACACCATATATTTT.

The chain has TRBV14 and TRBJ2-7, with D perhaps given as TRBD1 or TRBD2 (5 bases each). CDR3 length: 15 amino acids. From germline, CDR1 is SGHDN and CDR2 FVKESK. V gave up 6 bases and J gave up 0 bases, with 15 bases separating them. The CDR3 nucleotides are TGTGCCAGCAGTCCATCCCGAGGGGCCTCCTACGAGCAGTACTTC. It codes for CASSPSRGASYEQYF.

This chain joins TRBV7-9 and TRBJ2-1; 9 nucleotides align to TRBD2. This CDR3 comprises 15 residues. Germline CDR1 SEHNR, CDR2 FQNEAQ (reference sequence). After removal of 3 bases from V and 5 bases from J, the junction contained 5 bases not matched to a gene. CDR3 sequence (DNA): TGTGCCAGCAGCTTGGTAGCGGGAGTGAACAATGAGCAGTTCTTC. It codes for CASSLVAGVNNEQFF.

The chain is built from TRBV5-1 and TRBJ2-7; 10 bases are a match to TRBD2. The germline gives CDR1 SGHRS, CDR2 YFSETQ. V lost 0 bases, J lost 4 bases, and 10 bases stayed unmatched. CDR3 size: 17 residues. The CDR3: CASSLEGLAGELYEQYF. The DNA for the CDR3 is TGCGCCAGCAGCTTGGAGGGGCTAGCGGGAGAATTGTACGAGCAGTACTTC.

This rearrangement joins TRBV21-1 to TRBJ1-1; the table's D gene call, TRBD1, was not cross checked with the DNA. TRBV21-1 constitutes a pseudogene. This CDR3 comprises 22 residues. The CDR3 nucleotides are TGTGCCAGCAGCAAAGGGGCTAGGGACACAAACATTAAACGTCGAACGAACACTGAAGCTTTCTTT. Translation: CASSKGARDTNIKRRTNTEAFF.

This clone was detected once. This chain connects TRBV4-1 to TRBJ2-5; 10 nucleotides agree with TRBD2. This CDR3 region has 16 residues. Germline lookup yields CDR1 MGHRA and CDR2 YSYEKL. With V trimmed by 4 bases and J by 5 bases, 10 bases remained unmatched. The CDR3 is CASSPTSGRARETQYF. The CDR3 DNA sequence: TGCGCCAGCAGCCCAACAAGCGGGAGGGCCCGGGAGACCCAGTACTTC.

The V gene is TRBV13, the J gene TRBJ2-7; D could derive from TRBD1 or TRBD2 (5 bases each). This CDR3 has 14 amino acids. Germline loops: CDR1 PRHDT, CDR2 FYEKMQ (reference sequence). The germline V and J ends were trimmed by 1 base and 4 bases, with 11 bases remaining between them. This CDR3 reads CASSLAGPSYEQYF. CDR3 nucleotide sequence: TGTGCCAGCAGCTTAGCGGGGCCAAGTTACGAGCAGTACTTC.

CDR3 sequence: CASSLKVPAEQFF. The CDR3 DNA is TGTGCCAGCAGCTTAAAGGTCCCCGCGGAGCAGTTCTTC. The chain couples TRBV7-2 to TRBJ2-1; no definite D call. The CDR3 is 13 residues long. V shed 2 bases and J shed 10 bases, with 12 bases lying between them. The V gene's germline CDR1 is SGHTA and CDR2 FQGNSA.

The chain employs TRBV4-1 and TRBJ2-5; 7 bases align to TRBD2. V dropped 1 base and J dropped 2; count of bases not matched to a gene: 4. Germline CDR1 MGHRA, CDR2 YSYEKL. The CDR3 has 15 residues. CDR3 DNA: TGCGCCAGCAGCCAAGTCGCGGGGGAGCAAGAGACCCAGTACTTC. Its translation: CASSQVAGEQETQYF.

The V gene is TRBV9, the J gene TRBJ2-5; 10 bases line up with TRBD2. V lost 0 bases to trimming and J lost 1 base; unmatched junction nucleotides: 6. Germline CDR1 reads SGDLS; CDR2 reads YYNGEE. This CDR3 contains 17 residues. The CDR3 DNA is TGTGCCAGCAGCGTAGATACGAAGCGGGAGGGCCAAGAGACCCAGTACTTC. Its translation: CASSVDTKREGQETQYF.

This chain connects TRBV27 to TRBJ2-4, with 7 nucleotides matching TRBD2. The germline V gene has CDR1 MNHEY and CDR2 SMNVEV (reference sequence). The trim removed 3 bases at V and 3 bases at J, leaving 2 bases unmatched. This CDR3 comprises 14 residues. As DNA, the CDR3 is TGTGCCAGCAGTTTGGCGGGGGTCAAAAACATTCAGTACTTC. Its translation is CASSLAGVKNIQYF.

V and J are TRBV7-9 and TRBJ1-2, with D possibly matching TRBD1 (6 bases). The V and J ends lost 1 base and 3 bases respectively, with 12 bases between them. CDR3 length equals 15 residues. Germline V CDR1 and CDR2: SEHNR, FQNEAQ (reference sequence). DNA for the CDR3: TGTGCCAGCAGCTTAGTTCAGGGGCCGGACTATGGCTACACCTTC. Translating gives CASSLVQGPDYGYTF.

The chain couples TRBV2 to TRBJ2-2; TRBD1 might be the D (6 bases). V gave up 11 bases and J gave up 2 bases, with 30 bases separating them. The CDR3 consists of 19 residues. Germline V CDR1 and CDR2: SNHLY, FYNNEI. CDR3 bases: TGTGCCTCAAAACCCCCAAATCTAGGGGGAGAGGGAAACACCGGGGAGCTGTTTTTT. Translating gives CASKPPNLGGEGNTGELFF.

CDR3 in DNA: TGTGCCAGCAGTGCAAGGACAGGGGAGGATACTGAAGCTTTCTTT. It translates to CASSARTGEDTEAFF. This chain connects TRBV2 to TRBJ1-1; TRBD1 matches at 9 bases. CDR1 and CDR2 (germline): SNHLY, FYNNEI. The CDR3 covers 15 residues. The J segment lost 5 bases and the V segment lost 4 bases, leaving 8 bases of the junction unmatched.

CDR3 residues: CASSASQTGLTEAFF. The CDR3 bases are TGTGCCAGCAGTGCTTCCCAAACAGGGCTCACTGAAGCTTTCTTT. The chain combines TRBV25-1 with TRBJ1-1, with TRBD1 as a possible D gene (6 bases). The CDR3 totals 15 residues. Germline CDR1 MGHDK, CDR2 SYGVNS. V lost 4 bases, J lost 4 bases, and 16 bases lay in between.

V and J are TRBV4-1 and TRBJ2-1; 8 bases are shared with TRBD2. The V and J ends lost 5 bases and 8 bases, in that order; junction bases with no gene match: 8. Germline loops: CDR1 MGHRA, CDR2 YSYEKL. The CDR3 runs 14 residues. The CDR3 bases are TGCGCCAGCAGCGCGCCGGGACTAGGATATGAGCAGTTCTTC. This codes for CASSAPGLGYEQFF.

CDR3 DNA: TGTGCCAGTAGTATCAAGGCCTCCTACGAGCAGTACTTC. The encoded protein is CASSIKASYEQYF. The V gene is TRBV19, the J gene TRBJ2-7; D is undetermined. V shed 3 bases and J shed 0 bases, with 6 bases lying between them. Germline-derived CDR1 and CDR2 are LNHDA and SQIVND (reference sequence). This CDR3 has 13 amino acids.

CDR3 bases: TGTGCCAGCAGCTTAGCCCTAGCGGGAGGCGCCGAGCAGTACTTC. Encoded protein: CASSLALAGGAEQYF. The V call is TRBV7-9, the J call TRBJ2-7, with 11 nucleotides matching TRBD2. Germline CDR1 reads SEHNR; CDR2 reads FQNEAQ (reference sequence). The CDR3 is 15 amino acids. V shed 0 bases and J 6 bases; nucleotides not matched to a gene: 4.

The rearrangement links TRBV5-4 to TRBJ2-7, with 8 bases fitting TRBD2. The CDR3 covers 15 residues. Germline CDR1 SGHNT, CDR2 YYREEE (reference sequence). V trimming: 0 bases; J trimming: 5 bases; junction bases outside the gene matches: 7. The CDR3 here is CASSLVGTSGDEQYF. The CDR3 coding sequence is TGTGCCAGCAGCTTGGTAGGCACTAGCGGCGACGAGCAGTACTTC.

The DNA for the CDR3 is TGTGCCAGCAGTGGGGACACTTACGAGCAGTACTTC. It codes for CASSGDTYEQYF. The V gene is TRBV5-4, the J gene TRBJ2-7, with D perhaps TRBD1 (6 bases). Germline lookup yields CDR1 SGHNT and CDR2 YYREEE (reference sequence). V lost 5 bases and J lost 4, with 10 bases in between. The CDR3 runs 12 residues.

The chain employs TRBV27 and TRBJ1-2; tentative D call: TRBD1 (6 bases). CDR3 length: 14 amino acids. Deletions cut 3 bases from V and 3 bases from J, with 11 bases between. The germline CDR1 and CDR2 sequences are MNHEY and SMNVEV (reference sequence). The CDR3 sequence: CASSFRGLDYGYTF. The CDR3 DNA follows: TGTGCCAGCAGTTTCAGGGGACTGGACTATGGCTACACCTTC.

The chain has TRBV10-2 and TRBJ2-1; 9 bases match TRBD2. The CDR3 is 14 residues long. Germline CDR1 and CDR2: WSHSY and SAAADI. The V segment lost 5 bases and the J segment 6 bases; nucleotides outside the gene matches: 5. CDR3 DNA: TGCGCCAGCAGTCCTCCGACTAGCGGCAATGAGCAGTTCTTC. Amino acids: CASSPPTSGNEQFF.

The V gene is TRBV21-1, the J gene TRBJ1-3; the D call in the table, TRBD1, was not verified against the DNA. TRBV21-1 represents a pseudogene. The CDR3 sequence is 14 residues long. CDR3 bases: TGTGCCAGCACCGTAGACAGGGCTGGAAACACCATATATTTT. Protein: CASTVDRAGNTIYF.

J is TRBJ2-5 and V is TRBV7-9; D perhaps matches TRBD1 (5 bases). This CDR3 is 15 amino acids long. CDR1 and CDR2 from the germline V gene are SEHNR and FQNEAQ (reference sequence). V was clipped by 2 bases and J by 5 bases, with 15 bases between them. Written as DNA, the CDR3 is TGTGCCAGCAGCTTACTTGCAGGGTTAGGGGAGACCCAGTACTTC. Translation: CASSLLAGLGETQYF.

DNA for the CDR3: TGTGCCAGTAGTATGGGCAGTAGGTCCTACAATGAGCAGTTCTTC. As protein: CASSMGSRSYNEQFF. The chain has TRBV19 and TRBJ2-1; no clear D gene. The CDR3 is made up of 15 amino acids. Deletions cut 3 bases from V and 1 base from J, with 10 bases between. Germline V lookup: CDR1 LNHDA, CDR2 SQIVND (reference sequence).

The CDR3 DNA sequence: TGTGCCAGTAGTACTTCAGGGGGGGCTTGGACTGAAGCTTTCTTT. Translating gives CASSTSGGAWTEAFF. V is TRBV19 and J is TRBJ1-1; 7 nucleotides match TRBD1. Germline CDR1 is LNHDA and CDR2 is SQIVND (reference sequence). The junction had 10 bases not matched to a gene; V was cut back by 4 bases and J by 5 bases. The CDR3 is made up of 15 amino acids. Combining the CDR3 with reference TRBV19 and TRBJ1-1 gives the whole variable domain DGGITQSPKYLFRKEGQNVTLSCEQNLNHDAMYWYRQDPGQGLRLIYYSQIVNDFQKGDIAEGYSVSREKKESFPLTVTSAQKNPTAFYLCASSTSGGAWTEAFFGQGTRLTVV.

This clone was recorded only once. The rearrangement uses TRBV5-4 and TRBJ2-1; 11 bases agree with TRBD1. The CDR3 has 15 amino acids. In germline, CDR1 is SGHNT, CDR2 YYREEE (reference sequence). Trimming took 0 bases from V and 8 from J; bases not matched to a gene: 4. In DNA, the CDR3 is TGTGCCAGCAGCTTGGGGACAGGGGGCCTAGATGAGCAGTTCTTC. Translation: CASSLGTGGLDEQFF.

This sequence joins TRBV28 and TRBJ1-5, with unresolved D. In germline, CDR1 is MDHEN, CDR2 SYDVKM. The CDR3 is 14 amino acids. Trimming pared 10 bases from V and 4 bases from J, leaving 17 bases between. The CDR3 protein is CATVEILINQPQHF. The CDR3 bases are TGTGCCACCGTGGAGATCCTAATTAATCAGCCCCAGCATTTT.